This T cell receptor (beta chain) was sequenced during a study of Tregs in tolerant kidney transplant recipients. Only in-frame clones appear in the TCRdb table, and some are missing; sequencing was by immunoSEQ multiplex PCR. Among approximately 90,000 clones listed, 93% were seen once. Looked up from germline, CDR1 is SGHTA and CDR2 is FQGTGA. Trimming shortened V by 5 bases and J by 5 bases, and 12 bases separated the two germline ends. CDR3 length: 13 amino acids. Overall study results and limits: Biological reproducibility was not directly addressed, but technical replication error appeared minimal.

For this clone: Antigen: not known.

The nonmyeloablative bone marrow transplants came from related graft donors, with transient mixed chimerism. CD4+CD25+CD127- Tregs, CD4+CD25- non-Tregs, CD4 and CD8 cells were sorted. The sequence was obtained from a human patient who received a combined kidney and bone marrow transplant. Certain T cells may be donor cells from the graft. Material: CD4+ T cells from blood (PBMCs), obtained 12 months after the transplant. The rearrangement links TRBV7-3 to TRBJ2-5; a weak D match, TRBD2 (5 bases). The CDR3 DNA follows: TGTGCCAGCAGCAGGCTAGCCCGGGAGACCCAGTACTTC. It translates to CASSRLARETQYF.